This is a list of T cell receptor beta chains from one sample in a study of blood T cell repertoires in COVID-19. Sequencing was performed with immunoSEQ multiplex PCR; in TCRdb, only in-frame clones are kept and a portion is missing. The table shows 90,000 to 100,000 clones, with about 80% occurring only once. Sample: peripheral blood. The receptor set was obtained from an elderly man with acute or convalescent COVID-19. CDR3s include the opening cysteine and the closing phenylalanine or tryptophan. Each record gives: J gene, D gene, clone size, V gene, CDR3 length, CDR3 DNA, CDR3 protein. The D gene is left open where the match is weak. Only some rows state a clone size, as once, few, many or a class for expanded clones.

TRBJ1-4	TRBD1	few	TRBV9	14	TGTGCCAGCAGCGTAGACAGGGGAAATGAAAAACTGTTTTTT	CASSVDRGNEKLFF
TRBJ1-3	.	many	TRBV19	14	TGTGCCAGTAGTACAGGCATCTCTGGAAACACCATATATTTT	CASSTGISGNTIYF
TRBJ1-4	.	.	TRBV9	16	TGTGCCAGCAGCGTAGTGGGCCAGGGGACTAATGAAAAACTGTTTTTT	CASSVVGQGTNEKLFF
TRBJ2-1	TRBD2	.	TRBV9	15	TGTGCCAGCAGCGTTGGGACTAGCGGCTACAATGAGCAGTTCTTC	CASSVGTSGYNEQFF
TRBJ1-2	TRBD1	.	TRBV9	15	TGTGCCAGCAGCGCGGGGGACAGGCGCTTCTATGGCTACACCTTC	CASSAGDRRFYGYTF
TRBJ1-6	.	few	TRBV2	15	TGTGCCAGCATCAAGGACAAACTTAAGGATTCACCCCTCCACTTT	CASIKDKLKDSPLHF
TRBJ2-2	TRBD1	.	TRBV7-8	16	TGTGCCAGCAGCCCACAGGGGGCGCGGAACACCGGGGAGCTGTTTTTT	CASSPQGARNTGELFF
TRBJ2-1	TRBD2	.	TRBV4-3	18	TGCGCCAGCAGCTTCGGGACTAGCGGGAGGGCCTATTACAATGAGCAGTTCTTC	CASSFGTSGRAYYNEQFF
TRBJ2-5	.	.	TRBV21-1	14	TGTGCCAGCAGCAAAGCCCCAGGGGAAGAGACCCAGTACTTC	CASSKAPGEETQYF
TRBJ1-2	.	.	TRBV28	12	TGTGCCAGCAGTCCGCGTAACTATGGCTACACCTTC	CASSPRNYGYTF
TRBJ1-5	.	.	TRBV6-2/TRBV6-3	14	TGTGCCAGCAGTTACCCGGAGAGCAATCAGCCCCAGCATTTT	CASSYPESNQPQHF
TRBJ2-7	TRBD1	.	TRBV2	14	TGTGCCAGCAAATTGGGACAGGGGGCCTACGAGCAGTACTTC	CASKLGQGAYEQYF
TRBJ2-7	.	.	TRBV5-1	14	TGCGCCAGCAGCATTGCTGCAGGCACGAACGAGCAGTACTTC	CASSIAAGTNEQYF
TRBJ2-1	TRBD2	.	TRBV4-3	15	TGCGCCAGCAGCCAAGTATCTAGCGGGGAGAATGAGCAGTTCTTC	CASSQVSSGENEQFF
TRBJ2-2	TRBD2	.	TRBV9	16	TGTGCCAGCAGCTTCGGACTAGCGGGAGGAACCGGGGAGCTGTTTTTT	CASSFGLAGGTGELFF
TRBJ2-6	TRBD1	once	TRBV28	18	TGTGCCAGCCATACCCCGGGACAGGGCCTGGGAGGGGCCAACGTCCTGACTTTC	CASHTPGQGLGGANVLTF
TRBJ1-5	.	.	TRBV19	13	TGTGCCAGTAGTACAGGGCACGGTCAGCCCCAGCATTTT	CASSTGHGQPQHF
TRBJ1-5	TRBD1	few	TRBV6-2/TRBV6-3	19	TGTGCCAGCAGCAAAAGCGACAGGGGGGGTTTTAGGGGCAATCAGCCCCAGCATTTT	CASSKSDRGGFRGNQPQHF
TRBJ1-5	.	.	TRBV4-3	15	TGCGCCAGCAGCCTCTCGGTAAATAGCAATCAGCCCCAGCATTTT	CASSLSVNSNQPQHF
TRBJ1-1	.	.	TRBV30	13	TGTGCCTGGAGAGGGGGGGGGAAAACTGAAGCTTTCTTT	CAWRGGGKTEAFF
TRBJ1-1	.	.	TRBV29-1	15	TGCAGCGTCCCCGGCTTGGGCGTCCGGTACACTGAAGCTTTCTTT	CSVPGLGVRYTEAFF
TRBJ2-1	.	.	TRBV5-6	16	TGTGCCAGCAGCTCAAGGTTTCCGGACAGCTTGGTTGAGCAGTTCTTC	CASSSRFPDSLVEQFF
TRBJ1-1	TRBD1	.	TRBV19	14	TGTGCCAGCCGGGACAGTGGTGAACAGTCCGAAGCTTTCTTT	CASRDSGEQSEAFF
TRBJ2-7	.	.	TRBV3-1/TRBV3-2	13	TGTGCCAGCAGCCAGAGGGTTTCCTACGAGCAGTACTTC	CASSQRVSYEQYF
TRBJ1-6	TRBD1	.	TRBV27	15	TGTGCCAGCGGACAGGGAAAAATCTATAATTCACCCCTCCACTTT	CASGQGKIYNSPLHF
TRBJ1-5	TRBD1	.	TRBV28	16	TGTGCCAGCAGTTCCGGTAGGACAGGGAGCAATCAGCCCCAGCATTTT	CASSSGRTGSNQPQHF
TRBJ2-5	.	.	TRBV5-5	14	TGTGCCAGCAGGTATGGGACACAACAAGAGACCCAGTACTTC	CASRYGTQQETQYF
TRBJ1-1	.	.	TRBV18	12	TGTGCCAGCTCTCTTAACTTACCTGAAGCTTTCTTT	CASSLNLPEAFF
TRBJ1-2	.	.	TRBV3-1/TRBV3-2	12	TGTGCCAGCAGCCAAGATCGGTACGGCTACACCTTC	CASSQDRYGYTF
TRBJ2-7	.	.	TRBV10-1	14	TGCGCCAGCAGTGAGAACGGAGGGGGCGACGAGCAGTACTTC	CASSENGGGDEQYF
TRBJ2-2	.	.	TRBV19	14	TGTGCCAGTAGTGGAAATGCGGCATCCGGGGAGCTGTTTTTT	CASSGNAASGELFF
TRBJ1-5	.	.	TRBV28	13	TGTGCCAGCGGCAGTCATAGCAATCAGCCCCAGCATTTT	CASGSHSNQPQHF
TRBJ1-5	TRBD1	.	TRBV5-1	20	TGCGCCAGCAGCTTGCTCCATTGGGACAGGGGGACCTTTGGATGTCAGCCCCAGCATTTT	CASSLLHWDRGTFGCQPQHF
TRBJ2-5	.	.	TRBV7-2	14	TGTGCCAGCAGCTTAGCTGGGCAGGGGGAGACCCAGTACTTC	CASSLAGQGETQYF
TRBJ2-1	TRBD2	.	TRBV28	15	TGTGCCATCGGACTAGCGGGAGGTTCCTACAATGAGCAGTTCTTC	CAIGLAGGSYNEQFF
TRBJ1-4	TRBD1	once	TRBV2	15	TGTGCCAGCAGTCCTGACAGGGGTAGGAATGAAAAACTGTTTTTT	CASSPDRGRNEKLFF
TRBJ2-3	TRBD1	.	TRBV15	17	TGTGCCACCAGCAGAGATGGACAGGGAACGGCCACAGATACGCAGTATTTT	CATSRDGQGTATDTQYF
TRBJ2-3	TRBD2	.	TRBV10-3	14	TGTGCCATCAACCGCGGGGGTGTCTCAGATACGCAGTATTTT	CAINRGGVSDTQYF